These 2 T cell receptor beta chains originate from one sample sequenced in a study of cytotoxic CD8 clonotypes in ibrutinib-treated CLL. Measured with immunoSEQ multiplex PCR; TCRdb has only the in-frame clones, and not every one. Found here are 250,000 or so clones, 70% of them singletons; the top ten hold 15%. This specimen was PBMCs, taken after 24 months of ibrutinib treatment. These receptors came from a human donor with chronic lymphocytic leukemia.

V is TRBV7-3 and J is TRBJ2-2; 11 bases are shared with TRBD2. Unmatched junction bases numbered 5, after V lost 0 bases and J lost 5 bases. This CDR3 has 17 amino acids. Germline loops: CDR1 SGHTA, CDR2 FQGTGA. CDR3 residues: CASSLTELAGVTGELFF. The CDR3, as DNA: TGTGCCAGCAGCTTAACCGAACTAGCGGGAGTGACCGGGGAGCTGTTTTTT.

The V and J genes are TRBV29-1 and TRBJ2-5; 9 nucleotides agree with TRBD1. Trimming cost V 4 bases and J 7 bases; bases outside gene matches: 10. The germline gives CDR1 SQVTM, CDR2 ANQGSEA. This CDR3 is built from 14 residues. CDR3 in DNA: TGCAGCGTTGGGGCTGACAGGGGGTATGGGACCCAGTACTTC. Amino acid sequence: CSVGADRGYGTQYF.